Detailed here is one T cell receptor beta chain. Its specificity is not known. The data derive from a study of T cell responses to AZD1222 COVID-19 vaccine. Study as a whole: Second-dose recipients at about 4 or about 12 weeks were treated as one pooled group. Regarding the study as a whole: Clonal diversity may have been underestimated in mostly white British donors. Samples come after the peak T cell response, not at day 14. Among spike-specific TCRs, nearly half reportedly target unmutated variant regions.

Only in-frame clones appear in the TCRdb table, and some are missing; sequencing was by immunoSEQ multiplex PCR. This sample has 110,000 or so clones, with around 87% found just once. Sample: peripheral blood, taken on day 0 of AZD1222 vaccination. The clonotype comes from an adult in good health.

The chain's CDR3 is CASSIDRVAEAFF. CDR3 sequence (DNA): TGTGCCAGCAGCATTGACAGGGTCGCTGAAGCTTTCTTT. The chain is built from TRBV7-2 and TRBJ1-1; 7 bases are a match to TRBD1. Trimming took 5 bases from V and 6 from J; bases not matched to a gene: 6. CDR1 is SGHTA and CDR2 is FQGNSA in the germline V gene. This CDR3 region has 13 residues.